This T cell receptor (beta chain) was found in a study of T cell changes during pregnancy in multiple sclerosis. TCRdb keeps only in-frame clones here, not all; method: immunoSEQ multiplex PCR. The table has tens of thousands of clones, over 80% seen once. The specimen comprised peripheral blood, sampled in the second trimester of pregnancy. This clonotype was obtained from a female donor in good health, enrolled as a control in a pregnancy study.

For the CDR3, the DNA is TGTGCCAGTACCCCGGGACAGGGGAGCTATGGCTACACCTTC. Translated: CASTPGQGSYGYTF. This chain uses TRBV19 with TRBJ1-2; 10 bases fit TRBD1. The V segment lost 7 bases and the J segment 4 bases; nucleotides outside the gene matches: 6. CDR3 length: 14 residues. Per germline, CDR1 LNHDA and CDR2 SQIVND (reference sequence). The entire variable domain, with the rest obtained from reference TRBV19 and TRBJ1-2, is as follows: DGGITQSPKYLFRKEGQNVTLSCEQNLNHDAMYWYRQDPGQGLRLIYYSQIVNDFQKGDIAEGYSVSREKKESFPLTVTSAQKNPTAFYLCASTPGQGSYGYTFGSGTRLTVV.